A selection of T cell receptor beta chains follows, all from one sample in a study of vaccination and CD4 T cells after COVID-19. Their cognate antigens are unknown. TCRdb analysed the PCR reads with MiXCR anew, one entry per CDR3 protein. This sample has approximately 5,000 distinct CDR3 sequences, with 25% to 30% found just once. The sequenced material came from CD4+ T cells from blood, cultured in vitro. These receptors all stem from a human donor in good health. The CDR3 runs from the conserved cysteine through the conserved F or W. The D gene is left open where the match is weak. Part of the rows lack a size; the others show once, few, many or a class for expanded clones.

TRBV7-8	TRBJ2-7	few	NA	TGTGCCAGCAGCCCGATGGAGGCATCCTACGAGCAGTACTTC	CASSPMEASYEQYF
TRBV6-1	TRBJ2-5	NA	TRBD1	TGTGCCAGCAGTCGACCGGGACAGCAAGAGACCCAGTACTTC	CASSRPGQQETQYF
TRBV6-5	TRBJ1-2	few	NA	TGTGCCAGCAGTTACTCTCCGTCCCGTGAGGGCTACACCTTC	CASSYSPSREGYTF
TRBV20-1	TRBJ2-5	few	NA	TGCAGTGCTAGGGTCCAACAGGTTCAAGAGACCCAGTACTTC	CSARVQQVQETQYF
TRBV7-9	TRBJ2-7	NA	NA	TGTGCCAGCAGCTCAAGCAAAACCTACGAGCAGTACTTC	CASSSSKTYEQYF
TRBV7-8	TRBJ1-1	NA	NA	TGTGCCAGCAGCCTTTCCGGGGGGATAGACACTGAAGCTTTCTTT	CASSLSGGIDTEAFF
TRBV7-9	TRBJ2-7	few	NA	TGTGCCAGCAGCGTGAACGAGGAGTCCTACGAGCAGTACTTC	CASSVNEESYEQYF
TRBV6-5	TRBJ1-1	NA	NA	TGTGCCAACAGCTACTTAGACGAAGCCACTGAAGCTTTCTTT	CANSYLDEATEAFF
TRBV15	TRBJ1-2	NA	NA	TGTGCCACCAGCAGAGAGACAGGACGGAAAGAAGGCTACACCTTC	CATSRETGRKEGYTF
TRBV20-1	TRBJ1-1	medium-sized	TRBD1	TGCAGTGCTACCGTACCGACAGGGGGCGAAGCTTTCTTT	CSATVPTGGEAFF
TRBV6-1	TRBJ2-5	NA	NA	TGTGCCAGCAAATTCTGGACAAGTCAAGAGACCCAGTACTTC	CASKFWTSQETQYF
TRBV11-1	TRBJ2-7	NA	NA	TGTGCCAGCAGCGAGCACACAACCTACGAGCAGTACTTC	CASSEHTTYEQYF
TRBV6-2/TRBV6-3	TRBJ2-3	NA	TRBD2	TGTGCCAGCAGTTACTCGACCCACGGGGCGGGGGACACAGATACGCAGTATTTT	CASSYSTHGAGDTDTQYF
TRBV20-1	TRBJ1-3	few	NA	TGCAGTGCTAGCGGACTGGCGCACTCTGGAAACACCATATATTTT	CSASGLAHSGNTIYF
TRBV10-1	TRBJ1-1	few	NA	TGCGCCAGCAGTGATCCAAACACTGAAGCTTTCTTT	CASSDPNTEAFF
TRBV12-3/TRBV12-4	TRBJ1-1	NA	NA	TGTGCCAGCAGTTTCCCCTCCGGGGCTCCTGAAGCTTTCTTT	CASSFPSGAPEAFF
TRBV19	TRBJ1-2	medium-sized	NA	TGTGCCAGTAGTATGACAACTAACTATGGCTACACCTTC	CASSMTTNYGYTF
TRBV5-8	TRBJ2-5	NA	NA	TGTGCCAGCAGCTTGTGGTCGGCAGGGGAGACCCAGTACTTC	CASSLWSAGETQYF
TRBV7-2	TRBJ1-1	few	TRBD1	TGTGCCAGCAGCTTCACAGGGGGGGAGCAGGCTTTCTTT	CASSFTGGEQAFF
TRBV5-8	TRBJ2-3	few	NA	TGTGCCAGCAGCTTGTGGGGGGCTAGCACAGATACGCAGTATTTT	CASSLWGASTDTQYF
TRBV11-2	TRBJ2-3	NA	NA	TGTGCCAGCAGCCTAGGACAGAACACAGATACGCAGTATTTT	CASSLGQNTDTQYF
TRBV2	TRBJ2-7	few	NA	TGTGCCACCAGGGGCGAGGGGAACTACGAGCAGTACTTC	CATRGEGNYEQYF
TRBV6-1	TRBJ2-3	NA	TRBD2	TGTGCCAGCAGTGAAACTAGCGGGGGGGCAGATACGCAGTATTTT	CASSETSGGADTQYF
TRBV15	TRBJ1-4	NA	NA	TGTGCCACCAGCAGGACCACAGGTGTTAATGAAAAACTGTTTTTT	CATSRTTGVNEKLFF
TRBV5-6	TRBJ1-2	NA	TRBD1	TGTGCCAGCAGCTTGGAGGGGGCCTATGGCTACACCTTC	CASSLEGAYGYTF
TRBV6-5	TRBJ2-5	medium-sized	TRBD2	TGTGCCAGCAGTTACGGGACTAGCCAACAAGAGACCCAGTACTTC	CASSYGTSQQETQYF
TRBV7-6	TRBJ2-7	few	NA	TGTGCCAGCAGCCCCAACTCCTACGAGCAGTACTTC	CASSPNSYEQYF
TRBV2	TRBJ1-1	few	TRBD1	TGTGCCAGCAGTGACGGACAGGGGAACACTGAAGCTTTCTTT	CASSDGQGNTEAFF
TRBV5-1	TRBJ1-1	NA	TRBD1	TGCGCCAGCAGCTTAACAGGGGATGTCACTGAAGCTTTCTTT	CASSLTGDVTEAFF
TRBV18	TRBJ1-6	NA	NA	TGTGCCAGCTCACCACAACCCCAGGGGAATTCACCCCTCCACTTT	CASSPQPQGNSPLHF
TRBV6-1	TRBJ1-1	NA	TRBD1	TGTGCCAGCAGGGGGACAGGGAACACTGAAGCTTTCTTT	CASRGTGNTEAFF
TRBV10-3	TRBJ1-2	NA	NA	TGTGCCATCAGTGAGTCGATGGCAGGACGCGTAGGGGAAGATGGCTACACCTTC	CAISESMAGRVGEDGYTF
TRBV10-3	TRBJ2-3	NA	TRBD2	TGTGCCATCAGTGAGTCAAAGCGGGGGTCAGATACGCAGTATTTT	CAISESKRGSDTQYF
TRBV29-1	TRBJ1-2	few	NA	TGCAGCGTTGAAACAGACTATGGCTACACCTTC	CSVETDYGYTF
TRBV6-5	TRBJ2-5	medium-sized	NA	TGTGCCAGCAGTTACTCTCGTCAAAGGGGAGAGACCCAGTACTTC	CASSYSRQRGETQYF
TRBV20-1	TRBJ1-6	medium-sized	NA	TGCAGTGCTAGTCGGACAGACGGTCATTCACCCCTCCACTTT	CSASRTDGHSPLHF
TRBV6-1	TRBJ1-1	few	NA	TGTGCCACTGGGGACGCAATACCCCCAGCGGCGTTT	CATGDAIPPAAF
TRBV20-1	TRBJ1-6	medium-sized	TRBD1	TGCAGTGCTAGAGATCTCCGGACAGGGGTTCAATCACCCCTCCACTTT	CSARDLRTGVQSPLHF
TRBV10-3	TRBJ1-5	medium-sized	NA	TGTGCCATCAGTGACCTAAATCAGCCCCAGCATTTT	CAISDLNQPQHF
TRBV19	TRBJ1-2	NA	NA	TGTGCCAGTAGTATTGAGGATGGGGCAGTCTATGGCTACACCTTC	CASSIEDGAVYGYTF
TRBV6-1	TRBJ2-7	NA	NA	TGTGCCAGCAAACACTTACAGGGAGTCGAGCAGTACTTC	CASKHLQGVEQYF
TRBV24-1	TRBJ1-5	medium-sized	TRBD1	TGTGCCACCGGCGGACAGGGCCCCCATCAGCCCCAGCATTTT	CATGGQGPHQPQHF
TRBV30	TRBJ1-1	few	NA	TGTGCCCACACGTGGAACACTGAAGCTTTCTTT	CAHTWNTEAFF
TRBV11-2	TRBJ2-5	NA	NA	TGTGCCAGCAGCTTGACGGTTTGGGAGACCCAGTACTTC	CASSLTVWETQYF
TRBV7-9	TRBJ2-2	NA	NA	TGTGCCAGCAGCTTTACGACAGCCGGGGAGCTGTTTTTT	CASSFTTAGELFF
TRBV6-5	TRBJ1-2	few	NA	TGTGCCAGCAGTTACACCAGCGGTGGCTACACCTTC	CASSYTSGGYTF
TRBV12-3/TRBV12-4	TRBJ1-1	NA	NA	TGTGCCAGCAGTTTAAGAACCGTCAACACTGAAGCTTTCTTT	CASSLRTVNTEAFF
TRBV4-2	TRBJ2-3	NA	TRBD2	TGTGCCAGCAGCCAGGCTTCGACTAGCGGGGCCACAGATACGCAGTATTTT	CASSQASTSGATDTQYF
TRBV6-1	TRBJ1-2	medium-sized	NA	TGTGCCAGCGGTGTGGGGGGGGTTGAAGGCTACACCTTC	CASGVGGVEGYTF
TRBV20-1	TRBJ2-2	medium-sized	TRBD1	TGCAGTGCTATTAACAGGGGCACCGGGGAGCTGTTTTTT	CSAINRGTGELFF
TRBV20-1	TRBJ1-5	few	NA	TGCAGTGCGGAGGGACAACATAGCAATCAGCCCCAGCATTTT	CSAEGQHSNQPQHF
TRBV20-1	TRBJ1-5	medium-sized	NA	TGCAGTGCCGGGAACAGAGATCAGCCCCAGCATTTT	CSAGNRDQPQHF
TRBV4-1	TRBJ1-2	NA	NA	TGCGCCAGCAGCCAAGATCATGGGACTCCGAGGGAAAGCTACACCTTC	CASSQDHGTPRESYTF
TRBV7-3	TRBJ2-7	few	TRBD1	TGTGCCAGCAGCCTAACTCCGAGACAGGGGAGAATGGACGAGCAGTACTTC	CASSLTPRQGRMDEQYF